This is a list of T cell receptor beta chains from one sample in a study of tumor-infiltrating lymphocytes in primary liver carcinoma. From the multiplex PCR reads, TCRdb called clonotypes with MiXCR, one entry per CDR3 protein. Altogether 120,000 or so distinct CDR3 sequences are present, about 59% being singletons, with the ten largest covering approximately 9.9%. Input material: liver tumor tissue from sampling region 1. All receptors come from a woman aged 55 to 70 with primary liver carcinoma and hepatitis B virus infection. CDR3s include the opening cysteine and the closing phenylalanine or tryptophan. The D gene is left open where the match is weak. Part of the rows lack a size; the others show once, few, many or a class for expanded clones.

v_call,clone_size,j_call,d_call,cdr3_aa,cdr3_nt
TRBV11-2,NA,TRBJ2-4,NA,CANSLVPNIKYF,TGTGCCAACAGCTTAGTTCCGAACATTAAGTACTTC
TRBV24-1,many,TRBJ1-3,NA,CATIGTSRNTIYF,TGTGCCACCATCGGGACCTCTAGAAACACCATATATTTT
TRBV28,NA,TRBJ2-5,NA,CASSRPGDVNTQYF,TGTGCCAGCAGCCGACCGGGGGACGTGAACACCCAGTACTTC
TRBV7-9,NA,TRBJ2-3,TRBD2,CASSLRSMTSGSTDTQYF,TGTGCCAGCAGCTTACGATCAATGACTAGCGGAAGCACAGATACGCAGTATTTT
TRBV7-9,NA,TRBJ1-2,TRBD1,CVSSRYRTGANYGYTF,TGTGTCAGCAGCCGATACCGGACAGGAGCTAACTATGGCTACACCTTC
TRBV11-3,many,TRBJ2-1,NA,CASSSDYNNEQFF,TGTGCCAGCAGCTCGGACTACAACAATGAGCAGTTCTTC
TRBV24-1,few,TRBJ2-7,NA,CATSDLSGKEQYF,TGTGCCACCAGTGATTTAAGTGGAAAAGAGCAGTACTTC
TRBV12-3/TRBV12-4,many,TRBJ2-1,TRBD2,CASSYNKAGAYNEQFF,TGTGCCAGCAGTTACAACAAGGCGGGAGCCTACAATGAGCAGTTCTTC
TRBV7-9,NA,TRBJ1-1,TRBD1,CASSPCAGGNTKAFF,TGTGCCAGCAGCCCCTGTGCAGGGGGTAACACAAAAGCTTTCTTT
TRBV28,many,TRBJ2-1,TRBD2,CASRPTTGLAANYNEQFF,TGTGCCAGCAGGCCAACTACGGGACTAGCGGCTAACTACAATGAGCAGTTCTTC
TRBV29-1,many,TRBJ1-2,NA,CSVDRYPGYTF,TGCAGCGTTGATAGGTACCCTGGCTACACCTTC
TRBV6-1,many,TRBJ2-2,NA,CAGGTGELFF,TGTGCCGGGGGGACCGGGGAGCTGTTTTTT
TRBV5-1,many,TRBJ2-2,NA,CASSPTLGNTGELFF,TGCGCCAGCAGCCCTACGCTAGGGAACACCGGGGAGCTGTTTTTT
TRBV30,few,TRBJ1-2,NA,CAWRRPRGDYGYTF,TGTGCCTGGAGGCGGCCTAGGGGGGACTATGGCTACACCTTC